The T cell receptor (beta chain) described here comes from a study of blood T cell repertoires in COVID-19. Method: immunoSEQ multiplex PCR; TCRdb's copy keeps in-frame clones and lacks some. This table holds around 68,000 clones, 80% to 90% found once. From germline, CDR1 is MGHDK and CDR2 SYGVNS. V dropped 6 bases and J dropped 8 bases, with 11 bases sitting between them. This CDR3 region has 12 residues. Sequencing used peripheral blood. This sequence joins TRBV25-1 and TRBJ2-1, with D possibly being TRBD2 (5 bases). The origin of this receptor is a human donor in a cohort sampled during active COVID-19. The CDR3 coding sequence is TGTGCCAGCAGGCCCCCCGGGGATGAGCAGTTCTTC. Translated, it gives CASRPPGDEQFF.